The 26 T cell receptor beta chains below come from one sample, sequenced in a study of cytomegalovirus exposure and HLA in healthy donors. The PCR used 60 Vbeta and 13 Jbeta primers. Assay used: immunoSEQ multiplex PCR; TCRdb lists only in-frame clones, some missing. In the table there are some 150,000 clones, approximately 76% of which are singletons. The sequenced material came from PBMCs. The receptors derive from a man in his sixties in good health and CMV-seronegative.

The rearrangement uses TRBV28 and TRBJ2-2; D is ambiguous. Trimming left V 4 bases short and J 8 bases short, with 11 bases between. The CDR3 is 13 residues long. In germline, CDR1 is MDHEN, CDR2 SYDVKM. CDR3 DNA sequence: TGTGCCAGCAGTTCCCGTCCCGGGGGGGAGCTGTTTTTT. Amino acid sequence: CASSSRPGGELFF.

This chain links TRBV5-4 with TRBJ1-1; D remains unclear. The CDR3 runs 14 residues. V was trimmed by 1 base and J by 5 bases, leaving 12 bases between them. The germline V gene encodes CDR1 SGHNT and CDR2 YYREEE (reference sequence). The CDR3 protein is CASSLRIPGTEAFF. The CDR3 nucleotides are TGTGCCAGCAGCTTGAGGATCCCGGGGACTGAAGCTTTCTTT.

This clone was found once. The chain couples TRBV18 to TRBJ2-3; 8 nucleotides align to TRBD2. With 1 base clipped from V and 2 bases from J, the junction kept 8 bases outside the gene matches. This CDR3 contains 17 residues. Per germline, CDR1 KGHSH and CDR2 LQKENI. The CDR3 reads CASSPQGLVRPTDTQYF. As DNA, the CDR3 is TGTGCCAGCTCACCACAGGGACTAGTCAGACCCACAGATACGCAGTATTTT.

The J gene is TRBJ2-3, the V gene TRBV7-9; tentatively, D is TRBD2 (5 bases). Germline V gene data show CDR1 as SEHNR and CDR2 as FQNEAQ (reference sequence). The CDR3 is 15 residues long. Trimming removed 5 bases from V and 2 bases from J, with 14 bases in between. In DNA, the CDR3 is TGTGCCAGCAGCGCAAAACTAGGCCCCACAGATACGCAGTATTTT. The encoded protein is CASSAKLGPTDTQYF.

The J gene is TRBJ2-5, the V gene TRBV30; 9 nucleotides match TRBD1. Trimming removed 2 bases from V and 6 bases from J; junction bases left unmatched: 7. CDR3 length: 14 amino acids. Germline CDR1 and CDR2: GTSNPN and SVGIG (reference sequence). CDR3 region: CAWSLQGAWKTQYF. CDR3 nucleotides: TGTGCCTGGAGTCTACAGGGGGCCTGGAAGACCCAGTACTTC. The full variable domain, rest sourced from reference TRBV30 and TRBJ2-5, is SQTIHQWPATLVQPVGSPLSLECTVEGTSNPNLYWYRQAAGRGLQLLFYSVGIGQISSEVPQNLSASRPQDRQFILSSKKLLLSDSGFYLCAWSLQGAWKTQYFGPGTRLLVL.

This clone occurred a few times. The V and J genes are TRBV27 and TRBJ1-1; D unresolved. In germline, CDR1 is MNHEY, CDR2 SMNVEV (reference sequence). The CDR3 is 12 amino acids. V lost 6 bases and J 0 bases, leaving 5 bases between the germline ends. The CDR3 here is CASRGLNTEAFF. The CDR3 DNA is TGTGCCAGCAGGGGCCTGAACACTGAAGCTTTCTTT.

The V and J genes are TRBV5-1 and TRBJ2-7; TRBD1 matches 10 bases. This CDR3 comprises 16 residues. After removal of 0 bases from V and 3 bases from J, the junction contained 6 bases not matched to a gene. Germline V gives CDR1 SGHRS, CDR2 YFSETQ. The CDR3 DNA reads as TGCGCCAGCAGCTTGGGGGTCGGGACAGGGGTCTACGAGCAGTACTTC. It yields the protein CASSLGVGTGVYEQYF.

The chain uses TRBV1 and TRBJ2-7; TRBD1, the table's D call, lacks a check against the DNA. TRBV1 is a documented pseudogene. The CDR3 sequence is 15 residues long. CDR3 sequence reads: CTSTAASGTVHEQYF. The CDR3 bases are TGCACCAGCACCGCGGCTTCCGGGACAGTGCACGAGCAGTACTTC.

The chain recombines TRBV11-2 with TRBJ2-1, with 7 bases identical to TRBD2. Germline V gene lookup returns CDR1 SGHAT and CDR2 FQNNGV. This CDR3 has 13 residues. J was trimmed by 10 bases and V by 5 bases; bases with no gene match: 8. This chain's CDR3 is CASSPSLAEEQFF. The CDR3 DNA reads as TGTGCCAGCAGCCCAAGTCTAGCGGAGGAGCAGTTCTTC.

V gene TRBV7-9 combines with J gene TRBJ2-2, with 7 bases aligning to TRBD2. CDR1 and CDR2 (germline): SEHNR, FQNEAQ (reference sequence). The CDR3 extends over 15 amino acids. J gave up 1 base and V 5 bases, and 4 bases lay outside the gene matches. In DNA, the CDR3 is TGTGCCAGCAGCGTAGGACTAGGGAACACCGGGGAGCTGTTTTTT. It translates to CASSVGLGNTGELFF.

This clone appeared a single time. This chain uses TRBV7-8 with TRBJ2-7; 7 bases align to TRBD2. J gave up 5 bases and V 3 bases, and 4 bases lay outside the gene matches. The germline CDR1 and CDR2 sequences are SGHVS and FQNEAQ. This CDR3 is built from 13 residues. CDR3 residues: CASSLTLADEQYF. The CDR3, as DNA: TGTGCCAGCAGCTTGACCCTAGCGGACGAGCAGTACTTC. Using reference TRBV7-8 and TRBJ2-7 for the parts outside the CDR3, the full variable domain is GAGVSQSPRYKVAKRGQDVALRCDPISGHVSLFWYQQALGQGPEFLTYFQNEAQLDKSGLPSDRFFAERPEGSVSTLKIQRTQQEDSAVYLCASSLTLADEQYFGPGTRLTVT.

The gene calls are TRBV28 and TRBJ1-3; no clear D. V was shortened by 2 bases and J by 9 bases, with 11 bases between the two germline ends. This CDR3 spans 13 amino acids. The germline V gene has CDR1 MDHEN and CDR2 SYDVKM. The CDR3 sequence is CASSLPLHRTIYF. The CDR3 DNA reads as TGTGCCAGCAGTTTACCCTTACATCGCACCATATATTTT.

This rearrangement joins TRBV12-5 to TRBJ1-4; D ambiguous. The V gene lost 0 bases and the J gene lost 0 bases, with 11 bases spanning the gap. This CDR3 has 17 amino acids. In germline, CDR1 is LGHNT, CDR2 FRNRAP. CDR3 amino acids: CASGLVKAGATNEKLFF. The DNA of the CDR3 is TGTGCTAGTGGTTTGGTGAAGGCAGGCGCAACTAATGAAAAACTGTTTTTT.

CDR3 residues: CASRRLAGTYNEQFF. The CDR3 DNA reads TGTGCCAGTAGACGACTAGCGGGAACCTACAATGAGCAGTTCTTC. V usage is TRBV19 and J usage is TRBJ2-1; 11 positions agree with TRBD2. Germline CDR1 reads LNHDA; CDR2 reads SQIVND (reference sequence). The CDR3 loop spans 15 amino acids. Trimming removed 6 bases from V and 2 bases from J; junction bases left unmatched: 3.

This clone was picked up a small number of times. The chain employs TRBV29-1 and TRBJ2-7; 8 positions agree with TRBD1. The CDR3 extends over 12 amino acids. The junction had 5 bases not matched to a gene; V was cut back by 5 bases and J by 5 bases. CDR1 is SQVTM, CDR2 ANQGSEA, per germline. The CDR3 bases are TGCAGCGTTTCAGGGGGCGGGGACGAGCAGTACTTC. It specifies CSVSGGGDEQYF.

The CDR3 nucleotides are TGTTCCGGCAGCCAGGACAGGTTTGATGGCTACACCTTC. This sequence encodes CSGSQDRFDGYTF. The rearrangement uses TRBV7-9 and TRBJ1-2; the match to TRBD1 covers 7 bases. CDR1 SEHNR and CDR2 FQNEAQ come from the germline V gene (reference sequence). The CDR3 extends over 13 amino acids.

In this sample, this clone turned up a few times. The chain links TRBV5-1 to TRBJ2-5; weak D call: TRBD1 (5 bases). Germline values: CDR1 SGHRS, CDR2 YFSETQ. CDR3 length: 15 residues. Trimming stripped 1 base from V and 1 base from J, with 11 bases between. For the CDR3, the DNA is TGCGCCAGCAGCTTGCAAGGGGTCGTCCAAGAGACCCAGTACTTC. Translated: CASSLQGVVQETQYF.

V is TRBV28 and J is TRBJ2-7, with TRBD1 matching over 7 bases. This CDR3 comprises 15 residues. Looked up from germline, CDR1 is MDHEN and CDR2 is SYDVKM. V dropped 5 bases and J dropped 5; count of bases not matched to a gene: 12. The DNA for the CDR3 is TGTGCCAGCAGTCTCTACCCACAGGGGAGCCACGAGCAGTACTTC. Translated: CASSLYPQGSHEQYF.

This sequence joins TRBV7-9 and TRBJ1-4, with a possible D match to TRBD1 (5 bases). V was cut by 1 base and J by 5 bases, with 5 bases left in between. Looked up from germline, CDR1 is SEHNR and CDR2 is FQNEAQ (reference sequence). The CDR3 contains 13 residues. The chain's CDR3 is CASSLGGNEKLFF. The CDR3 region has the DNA TGTGCCAGCAGCTTAGGGGGCAATGAAAAACTGTTTTTT.

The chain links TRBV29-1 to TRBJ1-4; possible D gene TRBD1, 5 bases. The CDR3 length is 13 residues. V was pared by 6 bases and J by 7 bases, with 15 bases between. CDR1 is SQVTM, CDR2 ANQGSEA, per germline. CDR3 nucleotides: TGCAGCGTGGGGGGTCAGGGAAGTGAAAAACTGTTTTTT. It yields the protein CSVGGQGSEKLFF.

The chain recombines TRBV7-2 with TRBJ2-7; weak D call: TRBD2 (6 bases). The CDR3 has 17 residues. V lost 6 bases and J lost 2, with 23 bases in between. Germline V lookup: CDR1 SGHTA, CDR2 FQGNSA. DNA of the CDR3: TGTGCCAGCAGTCGACCCCGAGCGGGCGGGACGGCCTACGAGCAGTACTTC. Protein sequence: CASSRPRAGGTAYEQYF.

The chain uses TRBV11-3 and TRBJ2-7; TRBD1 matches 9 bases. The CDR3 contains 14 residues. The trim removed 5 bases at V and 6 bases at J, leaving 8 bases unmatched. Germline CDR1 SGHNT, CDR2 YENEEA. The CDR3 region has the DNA TGTGCCAGCAGCGCCGGACAGGGGATGCGCGAGCAGTACTTC. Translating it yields CASSAGQGMREQYF.

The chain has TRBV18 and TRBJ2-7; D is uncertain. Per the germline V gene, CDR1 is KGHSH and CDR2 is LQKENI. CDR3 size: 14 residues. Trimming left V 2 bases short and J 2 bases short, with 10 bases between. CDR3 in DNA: TGTGCCAGCTCACCAGAGACTGGAGCCTACGAGCAGTACTTC. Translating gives CASSPETGAYEQYF.

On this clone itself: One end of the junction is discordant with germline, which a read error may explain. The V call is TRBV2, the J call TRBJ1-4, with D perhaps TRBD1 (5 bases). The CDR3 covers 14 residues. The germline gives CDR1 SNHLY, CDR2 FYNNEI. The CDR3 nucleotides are TGTGCCAGCAAGCCTGACAGTGGGAATGGAAAACTGTTTTTT. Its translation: CASKPDSGNGKLFF.

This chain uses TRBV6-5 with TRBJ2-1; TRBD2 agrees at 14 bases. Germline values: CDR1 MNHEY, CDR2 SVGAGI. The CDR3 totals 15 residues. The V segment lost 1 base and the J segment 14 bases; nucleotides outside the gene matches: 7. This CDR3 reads CASSYLSGTSGRKFF. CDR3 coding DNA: TGTGCCAGCAGTTACTTGTCCGGGACTAGCGGGAGAAAGTTCTTC.

The DNA for the CDR3 is TGTGCCAGCAGTTACTTCGGCAGGGCGAACACTGAAGCTTTCTTT. As protein: CASSYFGRANTEAFF. The V call is TRBV6-6, the J call TRBJ1-1; a weak D match, TRBD1 (5 bases). Germline loops: CDR1 MNHNY, CDR2 SVGAGI (reference sequence). This CDR3 contains 15 residues. Trimming left V 1 base short and J 1 base short, with 10 bases between.